This T cell receptor beta chain was observed in a study of T cell changes during pregnancy in multiple sclerosis. The germline gives CDR1 SGHRS, CDR2 YFSETQ. This CDR3 contains 13 residues. TCRdb's table, derived via immunoSEQ multiplex PCR, lists solely in-frame clones and lacks some. The repertoire holds roughly 47,000 clones, with 89% as singletons. V gene TRBV5-1 combines with J gene TRBJ1-3; D is unresolved. Near its end, the DNA agrees better with TRBJ2-2, so the J call may be wrong. The TCR originated in a female donor with multiple sclerosis, enrolled in a pregnancy study. The sample here was CD4+ T cells from peripheral blood mononuclear cells, taken after pregnancy. CDR3: CASSFGNTGELFF. CDR3 sequence (DNA): TGCGCCAGCAGCTTTGGGAACACCGGGGAGCTGTTTTTT.